This paragraph covers one T cell receptor (beta chain) sequence. Three pairs of healthy female monozygous twins were the donors. The V gene end was trimmed by 0 bases and the J gene end by 0 bases; junction bases not matched to a gene: 6. The CDR3 consists of 18 residues. The germline gives CDR1 KGHDR, CDR2 SFDVKD. The data derive from a study of identical twins' blood T cells. TCRdb fed the 5' RACE reads into MiXCR, producing one record per CDR3 protein. The table lists roughly 340,000 distinct CDR3 sequences, roughly 27% of them singletons, with roughly 5.5% in the top ten. The material sequenced was PBMCs. V and J are TRBV24-1 and TRBJ1-5; 8 bases fit TRBD1. The clonotype comes from a woman between 18 and 49 years old in good health. CDR3 coding DNA: TGTGCCACCAGTGATTTGCTACAGGGGGGAGATAGCAATCAGCCCCAGCATTTT. This encodes CATSDLLQGGDSNQPQHF.